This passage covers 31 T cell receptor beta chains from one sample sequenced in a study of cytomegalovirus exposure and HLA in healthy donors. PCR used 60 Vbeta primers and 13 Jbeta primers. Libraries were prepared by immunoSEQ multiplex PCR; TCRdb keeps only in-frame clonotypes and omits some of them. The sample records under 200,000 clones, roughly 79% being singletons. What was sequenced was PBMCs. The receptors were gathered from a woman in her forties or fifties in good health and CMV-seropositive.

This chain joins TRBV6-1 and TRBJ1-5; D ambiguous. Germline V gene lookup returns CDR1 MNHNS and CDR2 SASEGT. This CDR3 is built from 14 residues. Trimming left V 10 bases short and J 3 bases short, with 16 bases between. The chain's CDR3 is CATSRGGNNQPQHF. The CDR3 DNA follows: TGTGCCACCAGCCGGGGAGGGAACAATCAGCCCCAGCATTTT.

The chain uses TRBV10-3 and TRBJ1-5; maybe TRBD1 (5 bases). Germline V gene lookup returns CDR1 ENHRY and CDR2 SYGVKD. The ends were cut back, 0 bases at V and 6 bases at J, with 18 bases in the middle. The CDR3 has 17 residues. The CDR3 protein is CAISESSYGGVSQPQHF. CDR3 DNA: TGTGCCATCAGTGAGTCGTCTTACGGGGGTGTAAGTCAGCCCCAGCATTTT.

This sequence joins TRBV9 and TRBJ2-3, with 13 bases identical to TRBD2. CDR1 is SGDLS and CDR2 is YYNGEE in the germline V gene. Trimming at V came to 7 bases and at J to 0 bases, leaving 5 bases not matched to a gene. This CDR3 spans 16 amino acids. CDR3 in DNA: TGTGCCAGCGGACTAGCGGGGGTCAGTAGCACAGATACGCAGTATTTT. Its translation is CASGLAGVSSTDTQYF.

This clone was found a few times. CDR3 nucleotides: TGTGCCAGCAGTGGCCAGGGGGCAACTAATGAAAAACTGTTTTTT. Its translation is CASSGQGATNEKLFF. This chain links TRBV2 with TRBJ1-4, with 7 bases aligning to TRBD1. The germline V gene has CDR1 SNHLY and CDR2 FYNNEI. V gave up 4 bases and J gave up 0 bases; unmatched junction bases: 2. This CDR3 has 15 amino acids.

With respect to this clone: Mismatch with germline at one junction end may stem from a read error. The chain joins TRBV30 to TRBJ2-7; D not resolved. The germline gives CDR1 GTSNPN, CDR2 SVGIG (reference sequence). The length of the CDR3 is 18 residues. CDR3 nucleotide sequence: TGTGCCTGGAGCGGCTTGGGCGATTTGAAAGTTCCTTCCTTCGAGCAGTACTTC. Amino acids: CAWSGLGDLKVPSFEQYF.

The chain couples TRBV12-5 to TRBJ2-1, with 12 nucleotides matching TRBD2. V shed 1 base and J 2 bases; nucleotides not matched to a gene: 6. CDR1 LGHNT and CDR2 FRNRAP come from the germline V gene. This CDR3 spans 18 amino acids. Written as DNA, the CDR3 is TGTGCTAGTGGTTTGGCGGGCCCTAGCGGGAGGGCCTACAATGAGCAGTTCTTC. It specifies CASGLAGPSGRAYNEQFF.

For the CDR3, the DNA is TGTGCCAGTAATGGACGGGACAATCAGCCCCAGCATTTT. Protein product: CASNGRDNQPQHF. The rearrangement joins TRBV19 to TRBJ1-5, with D unclear. Germline values: CDR1 LNHDA, CDR2 SQIVND (reference sequence). The ends were cut back, 7 bases at V and 3 bases at J, with 10 bases in the middle. This CDR3 spans 13 amino acids.

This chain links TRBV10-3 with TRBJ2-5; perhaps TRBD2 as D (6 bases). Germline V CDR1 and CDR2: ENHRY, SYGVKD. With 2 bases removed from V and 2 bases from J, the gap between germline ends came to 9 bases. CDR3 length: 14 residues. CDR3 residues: CAISERSGQETQYF. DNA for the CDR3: TGTGCCATCAGTGAGAGGAGCGGGCAAGAGACCCAGTACTTC.

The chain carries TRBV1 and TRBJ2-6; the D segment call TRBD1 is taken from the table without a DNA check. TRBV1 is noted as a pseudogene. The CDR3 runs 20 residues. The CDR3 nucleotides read TGCACCAGCAGCCAAGAACGTAGCTCAGGGACATCCTCTGGGGCCAACGTCCTGACTTTC. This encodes CTSSQERSSGTSSGANVLTF.

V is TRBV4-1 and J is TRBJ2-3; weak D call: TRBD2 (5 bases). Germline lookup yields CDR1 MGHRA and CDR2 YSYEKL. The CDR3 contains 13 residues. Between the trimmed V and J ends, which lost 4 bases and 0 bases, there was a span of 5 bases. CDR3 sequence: CASSRTSTDTQYF. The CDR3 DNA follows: TGCGCCAGCAGCCGGACTAGCACAGATACGCAGTATTTT.

The CDR3 region is CSVGGGTMNTEAFF. Written as DNA, the CDR3 is TGCAGCGTTGGGGGGGGAACCATGAACACTGAAGCTTTCTTT. The J gene is TRBJ1-1, the V gene TRBV29-1; the D gene is possibly TRBD1 (5 bases). This CDR3 region has 14 residues. Germline CDR1 and CDR2: SQVTM and ANQGSEA. Deletions cut 4 bases from V and 0 bases from J, with 12 bases between.

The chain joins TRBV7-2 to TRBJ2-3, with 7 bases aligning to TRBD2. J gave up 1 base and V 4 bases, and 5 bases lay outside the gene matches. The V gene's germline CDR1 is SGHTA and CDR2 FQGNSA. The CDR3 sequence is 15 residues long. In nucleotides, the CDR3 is TGTGCCAGCAGCTGGTGGGCGGGGGGCACAGATACGCAGTATTTT. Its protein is CASSWWAGGTDTQYF.

The CDR3 protein is CASSLEGQGAPGELFF. In DNA, the CDR3 is TGTGCCAGCAGCTTAGAGGGGCAGGGGGCGCCCGGGGAGCTGTTTTTT. The gene calls are TRBV7-6 and TRBJ2-2; 8 nucleotides agree with TRBD1. Germline V CDR1 and CDR2: SGHVS, FNYEAQ. The trim removed 1 base at V and 6 bases at J, leaving 7 bases unmatched. The CDR3 totals 16 residues.

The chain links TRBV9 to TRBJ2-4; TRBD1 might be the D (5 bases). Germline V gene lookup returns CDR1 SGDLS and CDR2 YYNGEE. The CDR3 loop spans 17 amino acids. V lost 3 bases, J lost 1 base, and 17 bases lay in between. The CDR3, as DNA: TGTGCCAGCAGCGCCGCCCGGAACAGGCCCGCCAAAAACATTCAGTACTTC. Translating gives CASSAARNRPAKNIQYF.

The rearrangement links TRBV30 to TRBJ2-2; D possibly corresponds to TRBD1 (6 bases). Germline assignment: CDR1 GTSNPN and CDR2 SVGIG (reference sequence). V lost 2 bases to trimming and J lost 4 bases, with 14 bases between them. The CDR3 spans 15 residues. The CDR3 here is CAWSSSGDTTGELFF. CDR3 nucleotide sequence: TGTGCCTGGAGTTCATCAGGGGATACCACCGGGGAGCTGTTTTTT.

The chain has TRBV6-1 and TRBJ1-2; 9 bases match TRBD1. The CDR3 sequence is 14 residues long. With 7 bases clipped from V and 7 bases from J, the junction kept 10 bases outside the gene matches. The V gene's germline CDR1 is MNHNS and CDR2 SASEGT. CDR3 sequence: CASNFGDRVSGYTF. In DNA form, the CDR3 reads TGTGCCAGCAACTTCGGGGACAGGGTATCTGGCTACACCTTC.

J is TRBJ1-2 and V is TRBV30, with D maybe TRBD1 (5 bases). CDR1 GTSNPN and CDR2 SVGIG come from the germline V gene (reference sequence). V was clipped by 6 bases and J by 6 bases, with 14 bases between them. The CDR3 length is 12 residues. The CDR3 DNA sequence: TGTGCCTGCGGGACTTTAGTCGATGGCTACACCTTC. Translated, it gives CACGTLVDGYTF.

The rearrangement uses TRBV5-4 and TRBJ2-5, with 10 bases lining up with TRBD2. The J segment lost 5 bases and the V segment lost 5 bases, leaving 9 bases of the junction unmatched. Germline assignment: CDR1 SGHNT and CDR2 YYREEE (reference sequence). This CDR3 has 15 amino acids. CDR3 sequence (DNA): TGTGCCAGCAGGCTAGCGGGGGCCTCACACGAGACCCAGTACTTC. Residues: CASRLAGASHETQYF.

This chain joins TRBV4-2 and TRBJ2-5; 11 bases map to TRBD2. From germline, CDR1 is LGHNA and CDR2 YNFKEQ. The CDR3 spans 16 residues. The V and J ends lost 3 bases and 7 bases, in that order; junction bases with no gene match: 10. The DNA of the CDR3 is TGTGCCAGCAGCCAGTTTAGCGGGAGGGCCCTAGGGACCCAGTACTTC. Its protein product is CASSQFSGRALGTQYF.

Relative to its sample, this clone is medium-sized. The CDR3 nucleotides read TGTGCCAGTAGTATAGATCAAGGGGGACATCAGCCCCAGCATTTT. Protein product: CASSIDQGGHQPQHF. The rearrangement links TRBV19 to TRBJ1-5; a possible D gene is TRBD1 (6 bases). The CDR3 totals 15 residues. The germline V gene has CDR1 LNHDA and CDR2 SQIVND (reference sequence). V lost 0 bases, J lost 5 bases, and 11 bases lay in between.

Here the CDR3 reads CASTLSLDRFYEQYF. The CDR3, as DNA: TGTGCCAGCACCCTATCTCTTGACAGGTTCTACGAGCAGTACTTC. The rearrangement uses TRBV28 and TRBJ2-7; weak D call: TRBD1 (6 bases). This CDR3 comprises 15 residues. The germline V gene has CDR1 MDHEN and CDR2 SYDVKM. Trimming cost V 7 bases and J 3 bases, with 19 bases left between them.

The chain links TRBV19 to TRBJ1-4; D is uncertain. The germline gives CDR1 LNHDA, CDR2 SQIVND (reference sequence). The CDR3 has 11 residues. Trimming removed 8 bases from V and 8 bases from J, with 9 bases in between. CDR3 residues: CASWWSEKLFF. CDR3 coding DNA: TGTGCCAGTTGGTGGAGCGAAAAACTGTTTTTT.

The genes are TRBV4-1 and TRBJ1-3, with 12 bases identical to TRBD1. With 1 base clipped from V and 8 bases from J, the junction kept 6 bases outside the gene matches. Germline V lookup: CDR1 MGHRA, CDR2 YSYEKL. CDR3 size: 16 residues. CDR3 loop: CASSQVVGQGAYTIYF. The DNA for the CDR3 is TGCGCCAGCAGCCAAGTTGTGGGACAGGGGGCTTACACCATATATTTT.

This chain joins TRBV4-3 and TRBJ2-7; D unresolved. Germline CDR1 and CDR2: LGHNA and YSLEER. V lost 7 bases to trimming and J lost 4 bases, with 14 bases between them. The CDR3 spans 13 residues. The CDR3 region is CASISKKRYEQYF. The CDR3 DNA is TGCGCCAGCATTTCTAAAAAGAGGTACGAGCAGTACTTC.

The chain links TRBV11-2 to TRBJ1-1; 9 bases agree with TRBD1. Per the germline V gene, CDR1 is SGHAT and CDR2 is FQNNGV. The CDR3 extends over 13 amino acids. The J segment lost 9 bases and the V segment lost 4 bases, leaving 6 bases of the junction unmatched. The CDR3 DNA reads TGTGCCAGCAGCTACGGACAGGGGAGGAAAGCTTTCTTT. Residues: CASSYGQGRKAFF.

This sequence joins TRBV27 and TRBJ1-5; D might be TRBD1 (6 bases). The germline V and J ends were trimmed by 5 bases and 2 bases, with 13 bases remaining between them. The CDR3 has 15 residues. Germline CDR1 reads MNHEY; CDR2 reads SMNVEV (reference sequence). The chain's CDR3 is CASSIQGRGNQPQHF. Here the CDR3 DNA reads TGTGCCAGCAGTATACAGGGAAGAGGCAATCAGCCCCAGCATTTT.

Written as DNA, the CDR3 is TGTGCCAGCAGTCAAGGGAGGATTACAGATACGCAGTATTTT. This codes for CASSQGRITDTQYF. The chain is built from TRBV6-1 and TRBJ2-3; possibly TRBD2 for D (6 bases). This CDR3 comprises 14 residues. With 5 bases removed from V and 3 bases from J, the gap between germline ends came to 12 bases. The germline CDR1 and CDR2 sequences are MNHNS and SASEGT.

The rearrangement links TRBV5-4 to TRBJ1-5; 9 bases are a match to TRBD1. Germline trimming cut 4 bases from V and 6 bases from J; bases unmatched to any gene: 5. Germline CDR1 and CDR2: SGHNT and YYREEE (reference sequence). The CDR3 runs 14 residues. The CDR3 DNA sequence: TGTGCCAGCAGCCTACAGGGGGCAGGTCAGCCCCAGCATTTT. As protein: CASSLQGAGQPQHF.

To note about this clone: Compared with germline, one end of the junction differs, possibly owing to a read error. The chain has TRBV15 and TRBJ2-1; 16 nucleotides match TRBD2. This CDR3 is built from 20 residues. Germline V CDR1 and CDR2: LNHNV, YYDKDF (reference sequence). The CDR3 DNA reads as TGTGCCACCAGCGGAGACTTCGGGACTAGCGGGAGGGCCAGCCACAATGAGCAGTTCTTC. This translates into CATSGDFGTSGRASHNEQFF. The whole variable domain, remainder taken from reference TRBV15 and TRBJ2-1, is DAMVIQNPRYQVTQFGKPVTLSCSQTLNHNVMYWYQQKSSQAPKLLFHYYDKDFNNEADTPDNFQSRRPNTSFCFLDIRSPGLGDTAMYLCATSGDFGTSGRASHNEQFFGPGTRLTVL.

The CDR3 spells CASRPGGSSYEQYF. Here the CDR3 DNA reads TGTGCCAGCAGGCCCGGCGGGAGCTCCTACGAGCAGTACTTC. The V and J genes are TRBV28 and TRBJ2-7; 7 nucleotides agree with TRBD2. After removal of 6 bases from V and 0 bases from J, the junction contained 5 bases not matched to a gene. The CDR3 has 14 amino acids. Germline V gene sequence: CDR1 MDHEN, CDR2 SYDVKM.

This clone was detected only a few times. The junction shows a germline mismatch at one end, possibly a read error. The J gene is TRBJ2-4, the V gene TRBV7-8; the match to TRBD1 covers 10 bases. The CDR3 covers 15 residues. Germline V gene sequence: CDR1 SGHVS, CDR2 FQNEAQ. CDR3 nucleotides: TGTGCCAGCAGCTTCCGGGACAGGGGAGAAAACAGTCAGTACTTC. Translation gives CASSFRDRGENSQYF.